The present entry profiles one TCR beta chain with its context. This clone was counted only a few times. The antigen this receptor binds is unknown. One base away there is no much larger clone; base qualities are not given. The sample comes from a study of metastatic and nonmetastatic thyroid tumors (dated by TCRdb to the early 2020s). Some background on the complete study: The researchers compared repertoires between peripheral blood samples and tumor or nodule tissue samples from patients with malignant or benign thyroid disease.

Broad study findings and their caveats: In both blood and tumor samples, malignant tumors were reported to have significantly higher TCR beta diversity than benign nodules.

Before undergoing thyroid surgery, none of the patients had been given any kind of treatment. Using T-cell receptor beta sequencing, the study looked back at clinical samples from patients collected from about 2012 to 2018. The receptor library was made with PCR. Sequencing was performed on an Illumina HiSeq 4000. The TCR beta-chain CDR3 region of each patient was profiled by high-throughput sequencing. The original methods were these. A classifier to discriminate distant-metastatic papillary thyroid cancer patients was built from CDR3 differences across clinicopathological groups. Repertoire diversity was assessed with the Shannon index, and tumor-blood repertoire similarity with the Morisita-Horn index. TCRdb itself trimmed the public reads at Q25 with fastp, ran MiXCR and retained productive beta chains. TCRdb assigned the V and J calls; the authors' analysis was not used. Counted in this sample were thousands of clones; almost 35% of them appeared once. The top ten hold around 20% of the sample.

For this chain, trimming is 1 base at the V end and 4 bases at the J end, and the number of junction bases without a gene match is 3. Measured from the cysteine to the phenylalanine, the CDR3 is 14 residues long. CDR3 DNA is the only sequence kept; it has 42 bases, read in frame from the first base. From the germline V gene, CDR1 is MNHNS and CDR2 is SASEGT. The chain employs TRBV6-1 and TRBJ2-7, and 8 junction bases match TRBD2. The TCR comes from a female donor with papillary thyroid cancer or a benign thyroid nodule (not recorded which). Some clones in this sample may be carry-over from other donors' samples. Source material: adjacent normal tissue. The sequenced DNA is TGTGCCAGCAGTGAAGGACTAGCGAGATACGAGCAGTACTTC. Its translation reads: CASSEGLARYEQYF.